This T cell receptor (beta chain) was sequenced during a study of long-term antiretroviral therapy in people with HIV. Overall study: The study's earliest collections predate the 2015 immediate-ART recommendation by about a decade. Findings and limits, study-wide: Relative to transplant donor controls, diversity remained lower despite increasing after ART. Pre-ART clonal expansions dominated every time point's repertoire.

Note on this clone: Its cognate antigen is unknown.

Running of the v3.0 immunoSEQ assay took place at survey level. Generated by immunoSEQ multiplex PCR, the TCRdb table keeps only in-frame clones and is missing some. Among roughly 25,000 clones listed, roughly 77% were seen once. The CDR3 covers 16 residues. V was shortened by 3 bases and J by 3 bases, with 12 bases between the two germline ends. Looked up from germline, CDR1 is SGHTA and CDR2 is FQGNSA. The chain uses TRBV7-2 and TRBJ2-6; TRBD2 might be the D (5 bases). Sequencing was performed on unsorted PBMCs, taken 0.5 years after starting antiretroviral therapy. The sequence came from a middle-aged woman with HIV. The CDR3 sequence is CASSFVTGYGANVLTF. The CDR3 nucleotides read TGTGCCAGCAGCTTCGTTACGGGGTATGGGGCCAACGTCCTGACTTTC.